This paragraph reports one T cell receptor beta chain. As yet, its antigen is unknown. Unmatched junction bases numbered 8, after V lost 2 bases and J lost 8 bases. Germline V lookup: CDR1 MDHEN, CDR2 SYDVKM. There are 16 residues in the CDR3. Data came from immunoSEQ multiplex PCR; TCRdb stores just in-frame clones and leaves some out. Among approximately 140,000 clones listed, about four fifths were seen once. This entry is derived from a study of cytomegalovirus exposure and HLA in healthy donors. Study-wide findings and caveats: It was approximately 150 TCR beta chains that were listed as cytomegalovirus-associated. Subsequent analysis revealed that first-cohort TCR clusters tended to co-occur in the roughly 120 validation repertoires.

The chain employs TRBV28 and TRBJ1-4, with TRBD1 matching over 10 bases. This receptor was obtained from a woman younger than 45 in good health and CMV-seronegative. The sample taken for sequencing was PBMCs. CDR3 sequence: CASSLVPGQGSEKLFF. Here the CDR3 DNA reads TGTGCCAGCAGTTTAGTACCGGGACAGGGGAGCGAAAAACTGTTTTTT.